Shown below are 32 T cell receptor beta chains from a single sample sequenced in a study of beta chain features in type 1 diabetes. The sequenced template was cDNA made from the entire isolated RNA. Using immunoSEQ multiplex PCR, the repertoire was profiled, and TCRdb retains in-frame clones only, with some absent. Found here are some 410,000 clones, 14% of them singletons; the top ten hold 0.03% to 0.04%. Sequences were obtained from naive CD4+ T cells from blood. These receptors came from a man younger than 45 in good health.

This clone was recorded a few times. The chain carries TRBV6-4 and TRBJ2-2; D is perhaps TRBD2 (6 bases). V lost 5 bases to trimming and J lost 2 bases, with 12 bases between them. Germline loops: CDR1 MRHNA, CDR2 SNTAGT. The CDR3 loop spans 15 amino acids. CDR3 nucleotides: TGTGCCAGCAGTCCCGGGACTGGAAACACCGGGGAGCTGTTTTTT. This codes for CASSPGTGNTGELFF.

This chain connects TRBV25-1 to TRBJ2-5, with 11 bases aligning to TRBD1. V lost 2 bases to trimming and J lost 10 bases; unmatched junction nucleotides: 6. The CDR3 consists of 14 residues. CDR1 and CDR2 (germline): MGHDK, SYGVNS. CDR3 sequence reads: CASSEGTGGGIQYF. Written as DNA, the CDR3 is TGTGCCAGCAGTGAAGGGACAGGGGGGGGAATCCAGTACTTC.

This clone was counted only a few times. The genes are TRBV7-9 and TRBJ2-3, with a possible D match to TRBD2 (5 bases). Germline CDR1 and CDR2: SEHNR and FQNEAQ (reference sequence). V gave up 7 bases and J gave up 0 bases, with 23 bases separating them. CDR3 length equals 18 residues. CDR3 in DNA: TGTGCCAGCACCAGCACCCCACCGGGAATAACTAGCACAGATACGCAGTATTTT. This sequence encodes CASTSTPPGITSTDTQYF.

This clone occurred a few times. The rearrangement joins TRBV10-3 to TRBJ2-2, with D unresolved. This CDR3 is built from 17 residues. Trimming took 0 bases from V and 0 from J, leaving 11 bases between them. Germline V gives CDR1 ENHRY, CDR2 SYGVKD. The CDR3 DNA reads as TGTGCCATCAGTGAGTCGCTACAAATACCGAACACCGGGGAGCTGTTTTTT. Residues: CAISESLQIPNTGELFF.

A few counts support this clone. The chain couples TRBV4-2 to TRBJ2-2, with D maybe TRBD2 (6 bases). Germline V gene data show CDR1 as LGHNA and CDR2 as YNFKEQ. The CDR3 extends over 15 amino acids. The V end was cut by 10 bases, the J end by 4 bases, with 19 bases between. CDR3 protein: CATAGGDWATGELFF. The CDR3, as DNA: TGTGCCACCGCAGGCGGGGACTGGGCCACCGGGGAGCTGTTTTTT.

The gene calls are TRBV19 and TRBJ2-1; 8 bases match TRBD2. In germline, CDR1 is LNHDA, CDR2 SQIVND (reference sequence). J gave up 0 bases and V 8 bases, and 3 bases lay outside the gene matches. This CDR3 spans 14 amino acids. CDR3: CASRSGSSYNEQFF. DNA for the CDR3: TGTGCCAGTCGAAGCGGGAGCTCCTACAATGAGCAGTTCTTC.

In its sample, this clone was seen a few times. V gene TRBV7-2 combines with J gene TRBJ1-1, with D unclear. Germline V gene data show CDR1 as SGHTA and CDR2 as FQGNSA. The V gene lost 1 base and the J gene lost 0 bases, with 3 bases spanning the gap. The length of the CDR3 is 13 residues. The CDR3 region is CASSLDVNTEAFF. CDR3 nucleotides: TGTGCCAGCAGCTTAGACGTGAACACTGAAGCTTTCTTT.

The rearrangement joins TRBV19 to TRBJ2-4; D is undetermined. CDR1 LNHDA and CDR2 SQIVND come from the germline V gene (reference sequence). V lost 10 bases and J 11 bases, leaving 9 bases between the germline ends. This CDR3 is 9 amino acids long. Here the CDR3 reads CATGPLQYF. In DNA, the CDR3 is TGTGCCACTGGGCCCCTTCAGTACTTC.

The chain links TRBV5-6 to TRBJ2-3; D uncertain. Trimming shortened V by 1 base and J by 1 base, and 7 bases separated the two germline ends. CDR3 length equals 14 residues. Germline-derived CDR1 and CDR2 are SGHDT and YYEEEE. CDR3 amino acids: CASSLTGRTDTQYF. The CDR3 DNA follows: TGTGCCAGCAGCTTGACTGGACGCACAGATACGCAGTATTTT.

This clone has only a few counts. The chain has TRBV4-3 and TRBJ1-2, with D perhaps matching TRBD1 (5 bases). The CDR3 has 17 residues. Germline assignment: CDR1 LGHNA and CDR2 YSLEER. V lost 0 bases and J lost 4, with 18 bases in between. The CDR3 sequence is CASSQDQGLIRGYGYTF. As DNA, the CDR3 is TGCGCCAGCAGCCAAGATCAGGGTTTGATACGAGGCTATGGCTACACCTTC.

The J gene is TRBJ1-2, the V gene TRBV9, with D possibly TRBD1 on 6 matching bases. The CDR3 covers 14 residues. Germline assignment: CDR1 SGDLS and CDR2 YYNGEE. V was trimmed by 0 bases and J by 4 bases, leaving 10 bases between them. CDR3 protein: CASSVAEGGYGYTF. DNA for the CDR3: TGTGCCAGCAGCGTAGCAGAAGGGGGCTATGGCTACACCTTC.

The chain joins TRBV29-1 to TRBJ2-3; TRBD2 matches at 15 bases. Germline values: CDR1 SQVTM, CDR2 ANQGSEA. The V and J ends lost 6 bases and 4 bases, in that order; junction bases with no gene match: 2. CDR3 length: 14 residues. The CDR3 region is CSVGLAGGPDTQYF. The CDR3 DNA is TGCAGCGTCGGACTAGCGGGAGGGCCAGATACGCAGTATTTT.

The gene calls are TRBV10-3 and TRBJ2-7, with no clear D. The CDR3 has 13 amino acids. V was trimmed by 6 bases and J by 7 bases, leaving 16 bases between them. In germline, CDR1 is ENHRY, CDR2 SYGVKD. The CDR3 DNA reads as TGTGCCATCAGCCGAAAGGGCCCATTTGAGCAGTACTTC. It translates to CAISRKGPFEQYF.

The DNA of the CDR3 is TGCGCCAGCAGCCAGATTCCCGCGGGACAGGGGACCACAGATACGCAGTATTTT. It codes for CASSQIPAGQGTTDTQYF. This sequence joins TRBV4-3 and TRBJ2-3; 10 bases match TRBD1. The junction had 11 bases not matched to a gene; V was cut back by 3 bases and J by 2 bases. The CDR3 contains 18 residues. Germline V CDR1 and CDR2: LGHNA, YSLEER.

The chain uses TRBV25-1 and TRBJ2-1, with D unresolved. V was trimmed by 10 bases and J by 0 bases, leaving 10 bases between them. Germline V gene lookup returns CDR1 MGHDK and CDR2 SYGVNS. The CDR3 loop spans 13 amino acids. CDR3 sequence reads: CATSEGSYNEQFF. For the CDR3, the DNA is TGTGCCACCTCCGAAGGCTCCTACAATGAGCAGTTCTTC. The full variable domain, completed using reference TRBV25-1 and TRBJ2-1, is EADIYQTPRYLVIGTGKKITLECSQTMGHDKMYWYQQDPGMELHLIHYSYGVNSTEKGDLSSESTVSRIRTEHFPLTLESARPSHTSQYLCATSEGSYNEQFFGPGTRLTVL.

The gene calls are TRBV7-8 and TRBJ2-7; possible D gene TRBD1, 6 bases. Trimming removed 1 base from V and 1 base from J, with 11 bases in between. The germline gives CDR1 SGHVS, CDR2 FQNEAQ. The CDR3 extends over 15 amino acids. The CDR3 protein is CASSLDNRASYEQYV. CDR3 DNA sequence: TGTGCCAGCAGCTTAGACAACAGGGCATCCTACGAGCAGTACGTC.

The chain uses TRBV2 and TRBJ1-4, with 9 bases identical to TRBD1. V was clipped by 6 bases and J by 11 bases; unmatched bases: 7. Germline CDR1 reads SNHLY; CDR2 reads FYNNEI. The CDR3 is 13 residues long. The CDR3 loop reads CASRGDRVEKLFF. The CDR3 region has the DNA TGTGCCAGCAGGGGGGACAGGGTGGAGAAACTGTTTTTT.

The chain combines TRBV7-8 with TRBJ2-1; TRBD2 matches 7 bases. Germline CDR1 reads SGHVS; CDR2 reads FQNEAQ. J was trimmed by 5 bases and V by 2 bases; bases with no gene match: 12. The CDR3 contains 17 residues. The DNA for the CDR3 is TGTGCCAGCAGCTTAAACTGGGGACCGGGAGGCCACAATGAGCAGTTCTTC. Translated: CASSLNWGPGGHNEQFF.

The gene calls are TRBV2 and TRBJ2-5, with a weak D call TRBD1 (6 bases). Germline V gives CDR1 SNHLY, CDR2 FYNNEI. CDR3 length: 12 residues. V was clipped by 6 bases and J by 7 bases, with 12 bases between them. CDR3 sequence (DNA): TGTGCCAGCAGGGACAGAGGGGGGACCCAGTACTTC. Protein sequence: CASRDRGGTQYF.

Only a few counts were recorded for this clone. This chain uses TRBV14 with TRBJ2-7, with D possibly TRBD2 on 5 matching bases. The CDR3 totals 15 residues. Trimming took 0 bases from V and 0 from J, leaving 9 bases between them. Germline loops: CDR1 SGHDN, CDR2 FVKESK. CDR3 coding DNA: TGTGCCAGCAGCCAAGACGGACTGAACTCCTACGAGCAGTACTTC. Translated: CASSQDGLNSYEQYF.

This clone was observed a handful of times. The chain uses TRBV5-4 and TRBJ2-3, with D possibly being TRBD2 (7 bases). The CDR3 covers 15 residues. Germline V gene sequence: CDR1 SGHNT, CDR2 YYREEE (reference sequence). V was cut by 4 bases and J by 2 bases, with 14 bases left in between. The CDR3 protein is CASSLGGHHTDTQYF. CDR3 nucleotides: TGTGCCAGCAGCCTCGGGGGGCACCACACAGATACGCAGTATTTT.

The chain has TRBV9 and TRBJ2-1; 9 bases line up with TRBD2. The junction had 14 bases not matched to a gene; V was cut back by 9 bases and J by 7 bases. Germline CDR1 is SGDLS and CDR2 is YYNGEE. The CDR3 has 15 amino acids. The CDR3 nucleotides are TGTGCCACCAGTAGACTAGCGGAGATAGGAAATGAGCAGTTCTTC. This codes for CATSRLAEIGNEQFF. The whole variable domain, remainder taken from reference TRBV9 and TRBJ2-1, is DSGVTQTPKHLITATGQRVTLRCSPRSGDLSVYWYQQSLDQGLQFLIQYYNGEERAKGNILERFSAQQFPDLHSELNLSSLELGDSALYFCATSRLAEIGNEQFFGPGTRLTVL.

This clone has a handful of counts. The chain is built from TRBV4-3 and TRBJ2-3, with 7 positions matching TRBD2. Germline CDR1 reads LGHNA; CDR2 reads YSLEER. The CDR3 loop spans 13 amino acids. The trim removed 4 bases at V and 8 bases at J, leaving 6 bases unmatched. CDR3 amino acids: CASSLDGGGTQYF. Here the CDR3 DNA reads TGCGCCAGCAGCCTAGATGGGGGGGGTACGCAGTATTTT.

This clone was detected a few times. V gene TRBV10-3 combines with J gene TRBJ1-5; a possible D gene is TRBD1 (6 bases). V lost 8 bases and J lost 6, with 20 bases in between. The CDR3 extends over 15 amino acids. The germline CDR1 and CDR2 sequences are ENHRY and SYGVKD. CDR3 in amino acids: CAIGGPQGEGQPQHF. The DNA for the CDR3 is TGTGCCATCGGAGGGCCACAGGGTGAGGGTCAGCCCCAGCATTTT.

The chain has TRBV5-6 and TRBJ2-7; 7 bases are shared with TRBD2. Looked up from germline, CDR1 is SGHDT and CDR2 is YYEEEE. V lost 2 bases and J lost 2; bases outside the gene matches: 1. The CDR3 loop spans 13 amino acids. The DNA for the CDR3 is TGTGCCAGCAGCTTAGCGGGGACCTACGAGCAGTACGTC. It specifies CASSLAGTYEQYV.

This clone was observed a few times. The CDR3 protein is CASTAMGQGGETQYF. CDR3 in DNA: TGTGCCAGCACCGCTATGGGCCAAGGTGGAGAGACCCAGTACTTC. V and J are TRBV25-1 and TRBJ2-5; D ambiguous. The CDR3 consists of 15 residues. With 7 bases removed from V and 4 bases from J, the gap between germline ends came to 19 bases. Germline CDR1 and CDR2: MGHDK and SYGVNS.

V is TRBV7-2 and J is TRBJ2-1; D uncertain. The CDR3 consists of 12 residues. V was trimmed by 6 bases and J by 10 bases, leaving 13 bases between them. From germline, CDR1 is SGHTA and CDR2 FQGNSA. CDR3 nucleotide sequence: TGTGCCAGCAGTCTTAAGATCGTAGAGCAGTTCTTC. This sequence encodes CASSLKIVEQFF.

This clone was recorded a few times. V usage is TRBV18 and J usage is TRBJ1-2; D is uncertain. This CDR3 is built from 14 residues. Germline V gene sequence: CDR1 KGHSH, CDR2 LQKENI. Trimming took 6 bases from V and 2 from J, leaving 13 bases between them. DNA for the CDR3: TGTGCCAGCTCCCGGACGTCCCGAAACTATGGCTACACCTTC. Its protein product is CASSRTSRNYGYTF. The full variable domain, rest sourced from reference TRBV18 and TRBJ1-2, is NAGVMQNPRHLVRRRGQEARLRCSPMKGHSHVYWYRQLPEEGLKFMVYLQKENIIDESGMPKERFSAEFPKEGPSILRIQQVVRGDSAAYFCASSRTSRNYGYTFGSGTRLTVV.

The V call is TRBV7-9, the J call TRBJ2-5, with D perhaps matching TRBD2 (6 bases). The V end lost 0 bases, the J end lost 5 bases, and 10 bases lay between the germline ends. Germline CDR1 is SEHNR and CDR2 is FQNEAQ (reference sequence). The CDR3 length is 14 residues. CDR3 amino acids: CASSLAEGLETQYF. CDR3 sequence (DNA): TGTGCCAGCAGCTTAGCGGAGGGTTTGGAGACCCAGTACTTC. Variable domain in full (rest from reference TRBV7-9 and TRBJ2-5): DTGVSQNPRHKITKRGQNVTFRCDPISEHNRLYWYRQTLGQGPEFLTYFQNEAQLEKSRLLSDRFSAERPKGSFSTLEIQRTEQGDSAMYLCASSLAEGLETQYFGPGTRLLVL.

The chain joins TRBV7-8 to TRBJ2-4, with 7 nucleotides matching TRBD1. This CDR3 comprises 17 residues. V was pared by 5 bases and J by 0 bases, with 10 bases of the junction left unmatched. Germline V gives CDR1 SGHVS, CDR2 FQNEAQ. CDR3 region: CASSNPGQALAKNIQYF. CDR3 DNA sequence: TGTGCCAGCAGCAACCCTGGACAGGCTCTAGCCAAAAACATTCAGTACTTC.

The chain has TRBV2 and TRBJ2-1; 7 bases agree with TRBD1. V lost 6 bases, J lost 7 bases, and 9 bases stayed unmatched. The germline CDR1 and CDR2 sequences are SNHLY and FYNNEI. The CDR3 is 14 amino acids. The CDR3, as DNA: TGTGCCAGCAGCGAGCCGACAGGGTGGAATGAGCAGTTCTTC. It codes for CASSEPTGWNEQFF.

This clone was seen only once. In DNA form, the CDR3 reads TGTGCCGTTCCGTTACAGGGCTCTTATGGCTACACCTTC. It specifies CAVPLQGSYGYTF. This chain uses TRBV30 with TRBJ1-2; D might be TRBD1 (6 bases). V dropped 8 bases and J dropped 5 bases, with 18 bases sitting between them. CDR3 length: 13 residues. The V gene's germline CDR1 is GTSNPN and CDR2 SVGIG (reference sequence).